This T cell receptor beta chain originates from a study of control samples from healthy donors and cancer patients. The CDR3 length is 12 residues. Germline trimming cut 6 bases from V and 5 bases from J; bases unmatched to any gene: 2. Generated by immunoSEQ multiplex PCR, the TCRdb table keeps only in-frame clones and is missing some. This table has around 50,000 clones, 91% appearing once. The TCR was taken from a man in his thirties or forties with colorectal cancer. The source material was PBMCs. The chain combines TRBV12-3 or TRBV12-4 with TRBJ2-5, with 8 bases fitting TRBD2. The CDR3 protein is CASSREGETQYF. The DNA for the CDR3 is TGTGCCAGCAGCCGGGAGGGGGAGACCCAGTACTTC.